The entry that follows covers one T cell receptor (beta chain) sequence. Its target is unknown. MiXCR was run by TCRdb on the 5' RACE reads, yielding one entry per CDR3 protein. The table shows roughly 500,000 distinct CDR3 sequences, with approximately 22% occurring only once. This sample was taken from a study of identical twins. Study-level points and caveats: Whereas memory repertoires showed no such difference, abundant cord blood beta clonotypes carried fewer insertions. Models underpredicted monozygotic twin sharing of out-of-frame TCR alpha.

The CDR3 sequence is 20 residues long. V dropped 1 base and J dropped 5; count of bases not matched to a gene: 19. CDR1 is SGHRS, CDR2 YFSETQ, per germline. The sample also formed part of further work on T cells expressing NK-cell markers. Per that paper: An anti-gamma-delta TCR antibody was added in several experiments. It restricted sorting to alpha-beta TCR-expressing T cells.

Input material: CD4+ T cells sorted from blood. The TCR sequence derives from a woman younger than 30 in good health. The chain uses TRBV5-1 and TRBJ2-1; 9 bases map to TRBD2. The CDR3 sequence: CASSLNRWAGGSSPDNEQFF. CDR3 nucleotide sequence: TGCGCCAGCAGCTTGAATCGGTGGGCGGGAGGGTCCAGTCCTGACAATGAGCAGTTCTTC.